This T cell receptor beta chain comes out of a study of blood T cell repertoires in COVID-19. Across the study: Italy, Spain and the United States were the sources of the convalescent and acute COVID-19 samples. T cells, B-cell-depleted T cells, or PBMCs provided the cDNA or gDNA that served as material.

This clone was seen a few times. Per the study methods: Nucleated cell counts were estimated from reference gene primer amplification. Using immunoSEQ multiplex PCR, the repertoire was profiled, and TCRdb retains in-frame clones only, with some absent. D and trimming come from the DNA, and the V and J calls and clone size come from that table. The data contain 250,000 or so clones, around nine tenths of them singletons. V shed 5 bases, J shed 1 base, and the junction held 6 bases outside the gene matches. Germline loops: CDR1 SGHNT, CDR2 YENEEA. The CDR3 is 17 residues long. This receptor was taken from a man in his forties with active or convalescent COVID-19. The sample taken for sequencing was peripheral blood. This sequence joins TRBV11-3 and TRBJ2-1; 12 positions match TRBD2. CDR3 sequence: CASSPWTSGKSYNEQFF. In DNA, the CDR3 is TGTGCCAGCAGCCCTTGGACTAGCGGGAAGTCCTACAATGAGCAGTTCTTC.